These T cell receptor beta chains were read from a single sample in a study of blood T cells in healthy people across ages. TCRdb itself ran the 5' RACE reads through MiXCR, one entry per CDR3 protein. The sample lists 500,000 to 650,000 distinct CDR3 sequences, 27% seen once, with 3% to 4% in the top ten. The same data also went into a second study, on T cells of mothers and their children.

Specimen: blood. These receptors originate from a boy aged 2 to 10 in good health. CDR3s include the opening cysteine and the closing phenylalanine or tryptophan. Fields, in order: J gene, clone size, V gene, D gene, CDR3 protein, CDR3 DNA. D genes are given only for firm matches. Clone size is stated in some rows and not others, as once, few, many or a class when expanded.

>TRBJ2-5|few|TRBV20-1|.
CSATDGLSLEEQYF
TGCAGTGCTACGGATGGGCTTTCCCTTGAAGAGCAGTACTTC
>TRBJ2-2|few|TRBV28|.
CASWGTARDTGELFF
TGTGCCAGCTGGGGGACGGCCAGGGACACCGGGGAGCTGTTTTTT
>TRBJ2-2|many|TRBV6-6|.
CASSLVGGTGELFF
TGTGCCAGCAGCTTAGTGGGGGGCACCGGGGAGCTGTTTTTT
>TRBJ2-7|.|TRBV5-4|.
CASSLGGRDEQYF
TGTGCCAGCAGCTTGGGGGGGCGCGACGAGCAGTACTTC
>TRBJ2-5|.|TRBV24-1|.
CATSDARDTGGRETQYF
TGTGCCACCAGTGACGCTAGGGACACCGGAGGTAGGGAGACCCAGTACTTC
>TRBJ2-3|.|TRBV5-5|TRBD2
CASSWGLAGADTQYF
TGTGCCAGCAGCTGGGGACTAGCGGGAGCAGATACGCAGTATTTT
>TRBJ2-5|.|TRBV4-2|TRBD2
CASSQEQALAEETQYF
TGTGCCAGCAGCCAAGAGCAGGCACTAGCGGAAGAGACCCAGTACTTC
>TRBJ2-1|.|TRBV20-1|.
CSAASGSRRASYNEQFF
TGCAGTGCTGCTTCAGGGTCCAGGAGGGCCTCCTACAATGAGCAGTTCTTC
>TRBJ2-3|.|TRBV20-1|.
CSARNPESDTQYF
TGCAGTGCTAGAAATCCTGAGTCAGATACGCAGTATTTT
>TRBJ2-5|few|TRBV2|TRBD1
CARRMQGAETQYF
TGTGCCAGGAGAATGCAGGGGGCTGAGACCCAGTACTTC
>TRBJ2-5|.|TRBV7-9|TRBD2
CASSLGLAGRETQYF
TGTGCCAGCAGCTTAGGGCTAGCGGGGCGAGAGACCCAGTACTTC
>TRBJ2-2|.|TRBV20-1|TRBD1
CSARDPTGGTGELFF
TGCAGTGCTAGAGATCCGACAGGGGGTACCGGGGAGCTGTTTTTT
>TRBJ2-1|few|TRBV4-1|.
CASSQMWGYEQF
TGCGCCAGCAGCCAAATGTGGGGTTATGAGCAGTTC
>TRBJ1-6|few|TRBV11-3|.
CASSLTPNSPLHF
TGTGCCAGCAGCTTAACCCCCAATTCACCCCTCCACTTT
>TRBJ2-2|few|TRBV10-3|.
CAISGGGELFF
TGTGCCATCAGTGGGGGCGGGGAGCTGTTTTTT
>TRBJ2-7|.|TRBV12-3/TRBV12-4|.
CASSLTGNLGSYEQYF
TGTGCCAGCAGTCTAACAGGGAACCTCGGCTCCTACGAGCAGTACTTC